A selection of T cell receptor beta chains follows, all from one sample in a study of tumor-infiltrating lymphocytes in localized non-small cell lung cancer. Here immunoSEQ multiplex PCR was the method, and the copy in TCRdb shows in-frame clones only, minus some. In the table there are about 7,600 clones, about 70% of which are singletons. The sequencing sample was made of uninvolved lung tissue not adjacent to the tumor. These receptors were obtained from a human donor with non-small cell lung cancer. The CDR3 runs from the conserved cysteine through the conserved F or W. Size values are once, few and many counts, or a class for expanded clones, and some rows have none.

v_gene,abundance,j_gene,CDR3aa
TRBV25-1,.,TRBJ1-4,CASSEYSRGFNEKLFF
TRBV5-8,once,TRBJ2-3,CASSSQDRGTDTQYF
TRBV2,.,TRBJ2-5,CASRMDRSQETQYF
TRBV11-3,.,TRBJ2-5,CASSPIRVQETQYF
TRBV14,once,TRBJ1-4,CASSQGGSNEKLFF
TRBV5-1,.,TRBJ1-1,CASSLTGGTEAFF
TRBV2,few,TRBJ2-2,CASRGTTYGTGELFF
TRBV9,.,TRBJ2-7,CASSPRDLFYEQYF
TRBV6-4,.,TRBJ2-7,CASSESPASYEQYF
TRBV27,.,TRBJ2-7,CASSLYGRGPYEQYF
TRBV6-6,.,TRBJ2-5,CASRGFGTQYF
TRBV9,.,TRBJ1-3,CASSVDPGQRNTIYF
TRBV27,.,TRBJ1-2,CASSWDGLYGYTF
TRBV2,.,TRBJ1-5,CASSAERNQPQHF
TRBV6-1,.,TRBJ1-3,CASRPGQSSGNTIYF
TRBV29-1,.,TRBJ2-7,CSSIRDRDLTRTYEQYF
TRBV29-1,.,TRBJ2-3,CSGTPSTDTQYF
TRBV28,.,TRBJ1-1,CASSLSLPVAFF
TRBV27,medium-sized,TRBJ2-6,CASSTTGAGANVLTF
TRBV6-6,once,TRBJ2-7,CASSYTSGTSYEQYF
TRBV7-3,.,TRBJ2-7,CASSRTGQGYEQYF
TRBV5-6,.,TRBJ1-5,CASSSGQIQPQHF
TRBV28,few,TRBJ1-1,CASNPGQPNTEAFF
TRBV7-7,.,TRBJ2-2,CASSLGTGGANGELFF
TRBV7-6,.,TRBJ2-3,CASSLDPGLADTQYF
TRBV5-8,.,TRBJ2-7,CASSFRTGYEQYF
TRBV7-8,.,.,CASSPEQRSYEQYF
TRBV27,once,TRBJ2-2,CASSLIQTRNTGELFF
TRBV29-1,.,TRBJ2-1,CSVDPREGYNEQFF
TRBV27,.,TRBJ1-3,CASSWLQASGNTIYF
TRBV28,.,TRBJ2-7,CASSSQTGQEEQYF
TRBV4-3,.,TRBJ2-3,CASSQESGQGATDTQYF
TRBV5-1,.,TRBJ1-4,CASSLETGGGEKLFF
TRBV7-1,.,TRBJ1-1,CASSLVAANTEAFF
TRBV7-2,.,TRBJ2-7,CASSPGQSSSYEQYF